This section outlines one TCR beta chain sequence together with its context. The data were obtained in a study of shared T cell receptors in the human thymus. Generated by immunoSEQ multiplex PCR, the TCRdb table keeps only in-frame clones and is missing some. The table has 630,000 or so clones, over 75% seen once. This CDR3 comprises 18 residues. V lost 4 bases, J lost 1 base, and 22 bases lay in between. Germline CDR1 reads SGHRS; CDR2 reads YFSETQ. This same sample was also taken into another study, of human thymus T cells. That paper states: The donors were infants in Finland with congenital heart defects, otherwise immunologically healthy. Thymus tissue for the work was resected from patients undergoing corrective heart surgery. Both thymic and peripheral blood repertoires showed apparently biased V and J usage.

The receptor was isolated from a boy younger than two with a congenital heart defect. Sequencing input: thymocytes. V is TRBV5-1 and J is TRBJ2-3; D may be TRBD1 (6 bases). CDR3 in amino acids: CASSVVRTGNRRTDTQYF. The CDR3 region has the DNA TGCGCCAGCAGCGTAGTACGTACAGGGAACCGTCGCACAGATACGCAGTATTTT. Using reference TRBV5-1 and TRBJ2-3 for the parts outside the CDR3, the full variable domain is KAGVTQTPRYLIKTRGQQVTLSCSPISGHRSVSWYQQTPGQGLQFLFEYFSETQRNKGNFPGRFSGRQFSNSRSEMNVSTLELGDSALYLCASSVVRTGNRRTDTQYFGPGTRLTVL.